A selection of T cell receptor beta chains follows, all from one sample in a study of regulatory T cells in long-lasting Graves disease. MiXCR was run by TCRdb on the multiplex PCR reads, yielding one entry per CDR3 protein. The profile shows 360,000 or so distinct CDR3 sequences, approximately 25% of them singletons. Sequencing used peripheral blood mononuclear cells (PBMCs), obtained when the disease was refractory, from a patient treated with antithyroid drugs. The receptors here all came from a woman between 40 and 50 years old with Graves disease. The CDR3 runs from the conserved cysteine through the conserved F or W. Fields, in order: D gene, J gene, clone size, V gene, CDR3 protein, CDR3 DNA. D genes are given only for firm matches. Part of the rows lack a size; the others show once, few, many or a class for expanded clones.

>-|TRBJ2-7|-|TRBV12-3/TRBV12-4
CAGRTTDGIEQYF
TGTGCCGGCAGGACGACGGACGGTATCGAGCAGTACTTC
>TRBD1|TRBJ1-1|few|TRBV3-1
CASRLTGGSETEAFF
TGTGCCAGCAGACTAACAGGGGGCAGTGAGACTGAAGCTTTCTTT
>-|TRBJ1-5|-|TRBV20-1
CSARFGDQPQHF
TGCAGTGCTAGATTTGGAGATCAGCCCCAGCATTTT
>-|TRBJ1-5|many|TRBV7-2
CASSLVAGLSNQPQHF
TGTGCCAGCAGCTTAGTCGCGGGGTTGAGCAATCAGCCCCAGCATTTT
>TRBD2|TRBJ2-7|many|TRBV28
CASSQAASGSRSYEQYF
TGTGCCAGCAGCCAAGCCGCTAGCGGGAGTAGGTCCTACGAGCAGTACTTC
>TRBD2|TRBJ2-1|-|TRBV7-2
CASSVAGFYNEQFF
TGTGCCAGCAGTGTAGCGGGCTTTTACAATGAGCAGTTCTTC
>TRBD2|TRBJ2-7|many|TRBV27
CASSSSWREGSKQYF
TGTGCCAGCAGTTCCTCTTGGAGGGAGGGCAGTAAGCAGTACTTC
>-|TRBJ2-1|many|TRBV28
CASSLRLYNEQFF
TGTGCCAGCAGTTTACGGCTCTACAATGAGCAGTTCTTC
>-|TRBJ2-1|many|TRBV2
CASSGGLLNNEQFF
TGTGCCAGCAGTGGTGGACTGCTTAACAATGAGCAGTTCTTC
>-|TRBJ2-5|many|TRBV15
CATSRGGGTRETQYF
TGTGCCACCAGCAGAGGGGGCGGAACCCGGGAGACCCAGTACTTC
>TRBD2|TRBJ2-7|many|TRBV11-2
CASTYGGVRGYEQYF
TGTGCCAGCACGTACGGGGGGGTGCGGGGCTACGAGCAGTACTTC
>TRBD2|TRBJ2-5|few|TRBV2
CASSEAGTLAGEETQYF
TGTGCCAGCAGTGAAGCGGGTACCCTAGCGGGAGAAGAGACCCAGTACTTC
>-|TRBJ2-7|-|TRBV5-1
CASSDLWEQYF
TGCGCCAGCAGCGACCTCTGGGAGCAGTACTTC
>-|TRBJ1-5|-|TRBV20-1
CSAHSYSNQPQHF
TGCAGTGCTCACAGTTATAGCAATCAGCCCCAGCATTTT